This entry describes one T cell receptor beta chain. Its specificity is unknown. The source of the sample is a study of shared clonotypes between healthy human individuals. Whole-study context: Per-donor plates numbered three CD4 naive, three CD4 memory, two CD8 naive and one CD8 memory. Regarding the study as a whole: Non-shared clonotypes showed lower generation probabilities than clonotypes common to all four donors. Clonotype sharing among donors was expected to depend on sequencing depth.

The V end was cut by 5 bases, the J end by 0 bases, with 11 bases between. The germline V gene encodes CDR1 MNHNY and CDR2 SVGAGI (reference sequence). This CDR3 has 15 amino acids. Profiling relied on immunoSEQ multiplex PCR, and the TCRdb table lists in-frame clones only, not all of them. There are more than 400,000 clones in the sample; approximately 95% occur only once, and about 0.06% lies in the top ten. The chain combines TRBV6-6 with TRBJ2-1, with a weak D call TRBD2 (6 bases). The material sequenced was naive CD4+ T cells sorted from blood. Subset indicated: CD45RA+ positively selected. The source is a woman aged 25 to 39 in good health. The CDR3 loop is CASSPGLRSYNEQFF. Written as DNA, the CDR3 is TGTGCCAGCAGTCCGGGACTTCGCTCCTACAATGAGCAGTTCTTC.